These 8 T cell receptor beta chains share one sample of origin, sequenced in a study of T cell repertoires in cytomegalovirus infection. MiXCR was run by TCRdb on the reads, yielding one entry per CDR3 protein. The table lists about 310,000 distinct CDR3 sequences, 9.6% of them singletons. Sequencing was carried out using PBMCs. These receptors came from a human donor in good health (CMV status not recorded). Some clones in this sample may be carry-over from other donors' samples.

This clonotype was found a few times. V and J are TRBV5-4 and TRBJ2-7; tentative D call: TRBD2 (7 bases). Per the germline V gene, CDR1 is SGHNT and CDR2 is YYREEE (reference sequence). This CDR3 has 14 residues. Trimming cost V 1 base and J 5 bases, with 13 bases left between them. The CDR3 spells CASSLKGGANEQYF. CDR3 nucleotide sequence: TGTGCCAGCAGCTTGAAAGGGGGGGCCAACGAGCAGTACTTC.

This clonotype has a count of ten or more. The chain couples TRBV7-8 to TRBJ2-1; perhaps D is TRBD1 or TRBD2 (7 bases each). The germline V and J ends were trimmed by 1 base and 7 bases, with 26 bases remaining between them. Germline CDR1 is SGHVS and CDR2 is FQNEAQ. This CDR3 region has 19 residues. The CDR3 protein is CASSLEKGAHGGSKNEQFF. CDR3 nucleotides: TGTGCCAGCAGCTTAGAAAAGGGGGCTCACGGGGGGTCGAAGAATGAGCAGTTCTTC.

This clonotype was found many times. The chain recombines TRBV7-2 with TRBJ1-2; D is uncertain. Per the germline V gene, CDR1 is SGHTA and CDR2 is FQGNSA. V gave up 2 bases and J gave up 3 bases, with 7 bases separating them. The CDR3 is made up of 13 amino acids. The CDR3 spells CASSLPGDYGYTF. The DNA of the CDR3 is TGTGCCAGCAGCTTACCGGGAGACTATGGCTACACCTTC.

This clonotype was seen repeatedly, ten times or more. J is TRBJ2-1 and V is TRBV7-2; D remains ambiguous. The CDR3 contains 13 residues. Germline CDR1 and CDR2: SGHTA and FQGNSA. Deletions cut 4 bases from V and 4 bases from J, with 8 bases between. The CDR3 spells CASSYPAYNEQFF. CDR3 in DNA: TGTGCCAGCAGCTACCCAGCGTACAATGAGCAGTTCTTC.

This clonotype has more than one count but fewer than ten. CDR3 sequence (DNA): TGTGCCAGCACACCCGACACCTATAATTCACCCCTCCACTTT. Its protein product is CASTPDTYNSPLHF. V gene TRBV12-3 or TRBV12-4 combines with J gene TRBJ1-6; D remains unclear. V dropped 7 bases and J dropped 2 bases, with 9 bases sitting between them. The CDR3 contains 14 residues.

This clonotype was picked up many times. The rearrangement links TRBV20-1 to TRBJ1-1; D ambiguous. The length of the CDR3 is 14 residues. The V end lost 0 bases, the J end lost 7 bases, and 15 bases lay between the germline ends. Germline V gives CDR1 DFQATT, CDR2 SNEGSKA (reference sequence). CDR3 DNA: TGCAGTGCTAGAGAGAGGCTAACGGCAGGTGAAGCTTTCTTT. This translates into CSARERLTAGEAFF.

In its sample, this clonotype was seen many times. The CDR3 nucleotides read TGTGCCAGCAGTTTAAGTCCCAATGAGCAGTTCTTC. This translates into CASSLSPNEQFF. The V call is TRBV28, the J call TRBJ2-1; D is unresolved. Germline lookup yields CDR1 MDHEN and CDR2 SYDVKM. CDR3 length: 12 residues. Trimming shortened V by 2 bases and J by 6 bases, and 5 bases separated the two germline ends.

The chain uses TRBV28 and TRBJ1-2; the D is unclear. CDR3 length equals 14 residues. Trimming removed 2 bases from V and 0 bases from J, with 7 bases in between. Germline values: CDR1 MDHEN, CDR2 SYDVKM. This CDR3 reads CASSLGNSNYGYTF. The CDR3 bases are TGTGCCAGCAGTTTAGGAAACTCTAACTATGGCTACACCTTC.